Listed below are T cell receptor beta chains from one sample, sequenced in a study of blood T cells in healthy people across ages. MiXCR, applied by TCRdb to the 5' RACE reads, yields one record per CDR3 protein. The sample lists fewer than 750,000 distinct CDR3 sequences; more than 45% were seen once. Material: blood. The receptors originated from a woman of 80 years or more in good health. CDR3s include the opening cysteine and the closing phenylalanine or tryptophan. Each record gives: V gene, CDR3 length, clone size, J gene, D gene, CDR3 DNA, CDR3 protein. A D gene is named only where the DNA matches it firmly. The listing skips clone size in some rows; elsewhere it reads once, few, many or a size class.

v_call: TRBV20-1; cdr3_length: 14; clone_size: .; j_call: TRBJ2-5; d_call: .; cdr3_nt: TGCAGTGCTAGTTGGGGCTCATCCCAAGAGACCCAGTACTTC; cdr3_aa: CSASWGSSQETQYF
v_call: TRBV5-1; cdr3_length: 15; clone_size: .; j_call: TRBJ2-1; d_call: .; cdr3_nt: TGCGCCAACACCCGGGGCGAAAGCTCCTACAATGAGCAGTTCTTC; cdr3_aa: CANTRGESSYNEQFF
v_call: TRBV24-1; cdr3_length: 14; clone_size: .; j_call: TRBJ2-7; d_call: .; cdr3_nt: TGTGCCACCAGTGACTCGGACAGATCCTACGAGCAGTACTTC; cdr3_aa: CATSDSDRSYEQYF
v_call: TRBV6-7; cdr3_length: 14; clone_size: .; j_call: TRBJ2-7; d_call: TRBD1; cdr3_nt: TGTGCCAGAGGAACAGGGGGCGGTCGCTACGAGCAGTACTTC; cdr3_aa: CARGTGGGRYEQYF
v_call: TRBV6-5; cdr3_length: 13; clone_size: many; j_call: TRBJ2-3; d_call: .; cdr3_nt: TGTGCCAGCAGAAGGGACGTAACAGATACGCAGTATTTT; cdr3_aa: CASRRDVTDTQYF
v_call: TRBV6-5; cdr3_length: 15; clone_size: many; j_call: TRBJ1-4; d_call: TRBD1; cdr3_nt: TGTGCCAGCAGTCCGGGGACAGGAGCTAATGAAAAACTGTTTTTT; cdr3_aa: CASSPGTGANEKLFF
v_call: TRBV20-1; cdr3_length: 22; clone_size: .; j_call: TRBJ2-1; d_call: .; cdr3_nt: TGCAGTGCTAGAGGGGGGTGGACGGTAGCTGTACAATGGTGGGGTCGTGTAAATGAGCAGTTCTTC; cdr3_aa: CSARGGWTVAVQWWGRVNEQFF
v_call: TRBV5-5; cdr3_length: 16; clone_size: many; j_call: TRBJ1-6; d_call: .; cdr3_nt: TGTGCCAGCAGCCCCACAGGGCCACCAAATAATTCACCCCTCCACTTT; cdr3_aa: CASSPTGPPNNSPLHF
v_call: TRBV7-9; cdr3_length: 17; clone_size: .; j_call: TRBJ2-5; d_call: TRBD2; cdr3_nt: TGTTCCGGCAGCTTAGCGGGACTAGCGGGCCTACAAGAGACCCAGTACTTC; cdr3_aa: CSGSLAGLAGLQETQYF
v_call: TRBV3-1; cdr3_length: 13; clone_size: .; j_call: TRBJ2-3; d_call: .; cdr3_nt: TGTGCCACCTACAGTGGGAGGACAGATACGCAGTATTTT; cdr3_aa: CATYSGRTDTQYF
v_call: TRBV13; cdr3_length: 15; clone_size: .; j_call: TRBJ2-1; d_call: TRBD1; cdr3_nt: TGTGCCAGCAGCTTAGGGGCAGGGGGCTACAATGAGCAGTTCTTC; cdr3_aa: CASSLGAGGYNEQFF
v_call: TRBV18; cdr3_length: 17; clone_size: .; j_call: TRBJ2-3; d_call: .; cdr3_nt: TGTGCCAGCTCACTCGGGACCGACCAAGCCGGCACAGATACGCAGTATTTT; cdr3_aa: CASSLGTDQAGTDTQYF
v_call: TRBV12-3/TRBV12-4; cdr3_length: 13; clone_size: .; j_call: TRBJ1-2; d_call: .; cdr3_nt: TGTGCCAGCAGTTTAGCCCGGTCCTTTGGCTACACCTTC; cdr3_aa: CASSLARSFGYTF
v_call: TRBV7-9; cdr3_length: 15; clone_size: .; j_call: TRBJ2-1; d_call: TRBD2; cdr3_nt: TGTGCCAGCAGCTTAGCGGCTAGCGGGAAGGTTGAGCAGTTCTTC; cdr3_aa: CASSLAASGKVEQFF
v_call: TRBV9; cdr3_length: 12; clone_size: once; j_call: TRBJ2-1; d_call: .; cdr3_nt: TGTGCCAGCAGCGACAGGTCCAATGAGCAGTTCTTC; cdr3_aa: CASSDRSNEQFF
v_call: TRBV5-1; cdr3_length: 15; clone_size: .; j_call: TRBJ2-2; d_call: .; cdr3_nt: TGCGCCAGCAGCTTGCGGCAGGGACGGCACGGGGAGCTGTTTTTT; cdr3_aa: CASSLRQGRHGELFF
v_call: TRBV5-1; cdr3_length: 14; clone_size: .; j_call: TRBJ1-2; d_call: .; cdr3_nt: TGCGCCAGCAGCTCCTACTACGGGCCCTATGGCTACACCTTC; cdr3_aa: CASSSYYGPYGYTF
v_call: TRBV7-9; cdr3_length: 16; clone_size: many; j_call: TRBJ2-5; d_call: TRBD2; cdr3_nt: TGTGCCAGCAGCTATCCTAGCGGGAGGATGACGGAGACCCAGTACTTC; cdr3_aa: CASSYPSGRMTETQYF
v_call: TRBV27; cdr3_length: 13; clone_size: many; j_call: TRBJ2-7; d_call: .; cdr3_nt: TGTGCCAGCAGCCGCGACTTCCAGTACGAGCAGTACTTC; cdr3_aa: CASSRDFQYEQYF
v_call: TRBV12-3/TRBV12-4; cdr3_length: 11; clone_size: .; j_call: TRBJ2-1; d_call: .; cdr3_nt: TGTGCCAGCACCGGGTTCGATGAGCAGTTCTTC; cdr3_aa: CASTGFDEQFF
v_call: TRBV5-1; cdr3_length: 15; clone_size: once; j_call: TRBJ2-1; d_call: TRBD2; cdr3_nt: TGCGCCAGCAGCTCCCTAGCGGGGGGCTACAATGGGCAGTTCTTC; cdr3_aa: CASSSLAGGYNGQFF
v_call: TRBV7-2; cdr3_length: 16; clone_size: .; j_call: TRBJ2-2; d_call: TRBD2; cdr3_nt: TGTGCCAGCAGCCGCCGGACTAGCGTGATCACCGGGGAGCTGTTTTTT; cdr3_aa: CASSRRTSVITGELFF
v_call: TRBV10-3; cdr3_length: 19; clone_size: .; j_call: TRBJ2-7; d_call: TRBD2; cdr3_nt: TGTGCCATCAGTGAGCCGACCAAGACTAGCGGGCGCTCCTACAATGAGCAGTACTTC; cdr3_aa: CAISEPTKTSGRSYNEQYF
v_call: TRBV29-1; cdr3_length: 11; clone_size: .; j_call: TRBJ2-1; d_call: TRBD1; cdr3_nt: TGCACGGGACAGAGCTACAATGAGCAGTTCTTC; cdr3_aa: CTGQSYNEQFF
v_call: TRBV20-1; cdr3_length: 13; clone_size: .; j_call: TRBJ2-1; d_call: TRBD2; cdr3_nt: TGCAGTGCCGAGCGGGGGGGCTGGAATGAGCAGTTCTTC; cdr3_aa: CSAERGGWNEQFF
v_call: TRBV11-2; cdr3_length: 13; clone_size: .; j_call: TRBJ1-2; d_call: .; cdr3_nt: TGTGCCAGCAGCCCGGCTCGTAACTATGGCTACACCTTC; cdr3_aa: CASSPARNYGYTF
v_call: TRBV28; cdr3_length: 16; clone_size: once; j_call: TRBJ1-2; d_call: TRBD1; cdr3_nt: TGTGCCAGCAGTTTATCCGGGACAGGGAGCGCCTATGGCTACACCTTC; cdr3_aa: CASSLSGTGSAYGYTF
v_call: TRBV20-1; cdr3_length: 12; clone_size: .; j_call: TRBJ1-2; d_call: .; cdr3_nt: TGCAGTGCCCCGTCGATGGACTATGGCTACACCTTC; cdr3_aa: CSAPSMDYGYTF